This T cell receptor beta chain emerged from a study of response to subunit inactivated influenza vaccine. A single record per CDR3 protein comes from TCRdb applying MiXCR to the RT-PCR reads. The repertoire holds 700,000 to 800,000 distinct CDR3 sequences, with 18% as singletons. Comments on this clonotype: Its antigen remains unidentified.

General study points: New T cells are recruited in small numbers by each seasonal influenza vaccination, according to the authors' suggestion.

This clonotype was sampled from a man between 50 and 59 years old who received an inactivated influenza vaccine. Sequenced here: PBMCs from blood, sampled around 5 days after vaccination.

The CDR3 here is CASSLTGVGANVLTF. The CDR3 DNA is TGCGCCAGCAGCTTAACAGGGGTAGGGGCCAACGTCCTGACTTTC. The chain links TRBV5-1 to TRBJ2-6; 7 bases agree with TRBD1. This CDR3 comprises 15 residues. In germline, CDR1 is SGHRS, CDR2 YFSETQ. V shed 2 bases, J shed 4 bases, and the junction held 3 bases outside the gene matches. The complete variable domain, with remaining parts taken from reference TRBV5-1 and TRBJ2-6, reads KAGVTQTPRYLIKTRGQQVTLSCSPISGHRSVSWYQQTPGQGLQFLFEYFSETQRNKGNFPGRFSGRQFSNSRSEMNVSTLELGDSALYLCASSLTGVGANVLTFGAGSRLTVL.